This TCR beta chain comes out of a study of cytomegalovirus exposure and HLA in healthy donors. Germline V gene sequence: CDR1 SGHNT, CDR2 YYREEE (reference sequence). V was shortened by 4 bases and J by 1 base, with 11 bases between the two germline ends. The CDR3 runs to 15 residues. In the PCR, 60 Vbeta and 13 Jbeta primers were used. Data came from immunoSEQ multiplex PCR; TCRdb stores just in-frame clones and leaves some out. The sample lists 84,000 or so clones; approximately 79% were seen once. This chain joins TRBV5-4 and TRBJ2-2; D is undetermined. The receptor's source is a man aged 30-40 years in good health and CMV-seronegative. The specimen was PBMCs. CDR3: CASSAAILNTGELFF. The DNA of the CDR3 is TGTGCCAGCAGCGCGGCCATACTGAACACCGGGGAGCTGTTTTTT. Filled out from reference TRBV5-4 and TRBJ2-2, the complete variable domain reads ETGVTQSPTHLIKTRGQQVTLRCSSQSGHNTVSWYQQALGQGPQFIFQYYREEENGRGNFPPRFSGLQFPNYSSELNVNALELDDSALYLCASSAAILNTGELFFGEGSRLTVL.